The present T cell receptor beta chain was sequenced within a study of CD8+CD57+ T cells in acquired aplastic anemia. Profiling that covered TCR beta VDJ and CDR3 relied on genomic DNA as its template. TCRdb itself ran the reads through MiXCR, one entry per CDR3 protein. Of a few hundred thousand distinct CDR3 sequences listed, about three fifths are singletons. Germline V lookup: CDR1 MDHEN, CDR2 SYDVKM. The CDR3 is 11 residues long. V shed 8 bases and J 7 bases; nucleotides not matched to a gene: 5. By flow cytometry, patients selected for sequencing had shown an expansion of CD8+CD57+ cells. The TCR was taken from a human donor with aplastic anemia. The rearrangement joins TRBV28 to TRBJ2-7; 7 bases agree with TRBD2. Sequencing input: sorted CD4+, CD8+, or CD8+CD57+ T cells (not recorded which) from PBMCs. The CDR3 DNA sequence: TGTGCCAGCCGGGGAGGGCCGGAGCAGTACTTC. Translation gives CASRGGPEQYF. Based on the CDR3 plus reference TRBV28 and TRBJ2-7, the full variable domain is DVKVTQSSRYLVKRTGEKVFLECVQDMDHENMFWYRQDPGLGLRLIYFSYDVKMKEKGDIPEGYSVSREKKERFSLILESASTNQTSMYLCASRGGPEQYFGPGTRLTVT.